The 22 T cell receptor beta chains presented below share a single source sample, sequenced in a study of cytomegalovirus exposure and HLA in healthy donors. PCR used 60 Vbeta primers and 13 Jbeta primers. Here immunoSEQ multiplex PCR was the method, and the copy in TCRdb shows in-frame clones only, minus some. The sample records about 160,000 clones, roughly 79% being singletons. Sequencing was done on a sample of PBMCs. These receptors were obtained from a woman aged 45-60 years in good health and CMV-seronegative.

This clone was recorded once. The CDR3 bases are TGTGCCAGCAGTAAACGACAGGGCGAGCAGTACTTC. Amino acid sequence: CASSKRQGEQYF. This sequence joins TRBV27 and TRBJ2-7, with TRBD1 identical over 7 bases. V was clipped by 5 bases and J by 6 bases; unmatched bases: 4. The CDR3 sequence is 12 residues long. CDR1 is MNHEY, CDR2 SMNVEV, per germline (reference sequence).

The V and J genes are TRBV28 and TRBJ1-2, with D possibly TRBD1 on 5 matching bases. Looked up from germline, CDR1 is MDHEN and CDR2 is SYDVKM. V gave up 2 bases and J gave up 3 bases, with 10 bases separating them. The CDR3 runs 14 residues. The CDR3 DNA follows: TGTGCCAGCAGTTTACGGCGGGACTACTATGGCTACACCTTC. The encoded protein is CASSLRRDYYGYTF.

The V call is TRBV29-1, the J call TRBJ2-7; 7 nucleotides match TRBD2. The length of the CDR3 is 12 residues. Germline values: CDR1 SQVTM, CDR2 ANQGSEA. Germline trimming cut 4 bases from V and 3 bases from J; bases unmatched to any gene: 3. The CDR3, as DNA: TGCAGCGTTGGACTAGCCGGCTACGAGCAGTACTTC. Its translation is CSVGLAGYEQYF.

The genes are TRBV28 and TRBJ1-2; D not resolved. The V gene's germline CDR1 is MDHEN and CDR2 SYDVKM. Trimming left V 7 bases short and J 7 bases short, with 16 bases between. The CDR3 sequence is 13 residues long. The CDR3 DNA sequence: TGTGCCAGCACCCTAACCGCCGACTCTGGCTACACCTTC. Protein sequence: CASTLTADSGYTF.

The V gene is TRBV27, the J gene TRBJ1-2; 8 nucleotides line up with TRBD1. The trim removed 6 bases at V and 4 bases at J, leaving 7 bases unmatched. Germline values: CDR1 MNHEY, CDR2 SMNVEV (reference sequence). The length of the CDR3 is 14 residues. CDR3 DNA sequence: TGTGCCAGCAGCCGACGGGACAGGTTCTATGGCTACACCTTC. Protein sequence: CASSRRDRFYGYTF.

This chain joins TRBV6-1 and TRBJ2-5, with 7 bases lining up with TRBD1. The closer fit of TRBJ2-7 to the DNA end suggests the J call may be wrong. Germline loops: CDR1 MNHNS, CDR2 SASEGT. The CDR3 has 14 residues. The CDR3 loop reads CASSSGQEAYEQYF. The CDR3 DNA reads as TGTGCCAGCTCGTCCGGACAGGAAGCCTACGAGCAGTACTTC.

The V gene is TRBV11-1, the J gene TRBJ1-3; no firm D call. The CDR3 loop spans 15 amino acids. Looked up from germline, CDR1 is SGHAT and CDR2 is FQDESV (reference sequence). V gave up 6 bases and J gave up 3 bases, with 15 bases separating them. CDR3 in amino acids: CASRPIGGRGNTIYF. In DNA, the CDR3 is TGTGCCAGCAGACCCATTGGAGGACGTGGAAACACCATATATTTT.

This chain links TRBV13 with TRBJ2-7, with 9 bases identical to TRBD1. Unmatched junction bases numbered 10, after V lost 4 bases and J lost 3 bases. Germline V gene sequence: CDR1 PRHDT, CDR2 FYEKMQ (reference sequence). The CDR3 totals 16 residues. The CDR3 nucleotides read TGTGCCAGCAGCTCCGCTTCCGGGACAGGGCGCTACGAGCAGTACTTC. Translation gives CASSSASGTGRYEQYF.

The CDR3 loop is CASSPDRVGNQPQHF. The CDR3 DNA is TGTGCCAGCAGTCCGGACAGGGTGGGCAATCAGCCCCAGCATTTT. This chain joins TRBV28 and TRBJ1-5; 8 bases fit TRBD1. Trimming at V came to 5 bases and at J to 2 bases, leaving 5 bases not matched to a gene. Per germline, CDR1 MDHEN and CDR2 SYDVKM. There are 15 residues in the CDR3.

The J gene is TRBJ2-5, the V gene TRBV7-9; D possibly corresponds to TRBD1 (5 bases). This CDR3 comprises 12 residues. CDR1 SEHNR and CDR2 FQNEAQ come from the germline V gene (reference sequence). V shed 5 bases and J shed 5 bases, with 9 bases lying between them. In nucleotides, the CDR3 is TGTGCCAGCAGCACAGGACGCGAGACCCAGTACTTC. Protein: CASSTGRETQYF. The variable domain in full, with the rest retrieved from reference TRBV7-9 and TRBJ2-5, is DTGVSQNPRHKITKRGQNVTFRCDPISEHNRLYWYRQTLGQGPEFLTYFQNEAQLEKSRLLSDRFSAERPKGSFSTLEIQRTEQGDSAMYLCASSTGRETQYFGPGTRLLVL.

The chain couples TRBV18 to TRBJ2-3; TRBD2 aligns across 7 bases. The trim removed 3 bases at V and 0 bases at J, leaving 6 bases unmatched. CDR1 and CDR2 (germline): KGHSH, LQKENI. CDR3 length equals 16 residues. The CDR3 DNA reads as TGTGCCAGCTCACCCCGGACTAGAACGAGCACAGATACGCAGTATTTT. Translating it yields CASSPRTRTSTDTQYF.

The rearrangement uses TRBV11-3 and TRBJ2-1; 11 positions match TRBD2. In germline, CDR1 is SGHNT, CDR2 YENEEA. CDR3 size: 16 residues. The V gene end was trimmed by 4 bases and the J gene end by 3 bases; junction bases not matched to a gene: 5. In DNA, the CDR3 is TGTGCCAGCAGCTCGGGGACTAGCGGAAACTACAATGAGCAGTTCTTC. It specifies CASSSGTSGNYNEQFF.

The chain joins TRBV11-2 to TRBJ2-1; 7 bases are a match to TRBD2. Germline assignment: CDR1 SGHAT and CDR2 FQNNGV. CDR3 size: 17 residues. Trimming removed 0 bases from V and 5 bases from J; junction bases left unmatched: 10. The CDR3 DNA sequence: TGTGCCAGCAGCTTAGATGTGGGAGGGGTGGCGGACAATGAGCAGTTCTTC. Translated: CASSLDVGGVADNEQFF.

V is TRBV5-4 and J is TRBJ1-2; 8 bases are a match to TRBD1. Germline loops: CDR1 SGHNT, CDR2 YYREEE (reference sequence). With V trimmed by 4 bases and J by 4 bases, 6 bases remained unmatched. CDR3 length equals 14 residues. CDR3 sequence (DNA): TGTGCCAGCAGCCCGCTTGACAGGGGCTATGGCTACACCTTC. Its translation: CASSPLDRGYGYTF. The complete variable domain, with remaining parts taken from reference TRBV5-4 and TRBJ1-2, reads ETGVTQSPTHLIKTRGQQVTLRCSSQSGHNTVSWYQQALGQGPQFIFQYYREEENGRGNFPPRFSGLQFPNYSSELNVNALELDDSALYLCASSPLDRGYGYTFGSGTRLTVV.

This clone occurred a few times. The genes are TRBV6-5 and TRBJ2-1; 13 nucleotides match TRBD2. CDR3 length: 15 amino acids. Germline CDR1 is MNHEY and CDR2 is SVGAGI. With 2 bases clipped from V and 9 bases from J, the junction kept 4 bases outside the gene matches. CDR3 loop: CASSYKWTSGSEQFF. The CDR3 region has the DNA TGTGCCAGCAGTTACAAGTGGACTAGCGGGAGTGAGCAGTTCTTC.

The chain's CDR3 is CASSWDSIRNTEAFF. The CDR3 DNA reads TGTGCCAGCAGTTGGGACAGCATAAGGAACACTGAAGCTTTCTTT. The chain couples TRBV6-5 to TRBJ1-1; 7 nucleotides line up with TRBD1. In germline, CDR1 is MNHEY, CDR2 SVGAGI. The CDR3 is 15 residues long. V trimming: 4 bases; J trimming: 1 base; junction bases outside the gene matches: 6.

This clone has a handful of counts. The V and J genes are TRBV2 and TRBJ1-2; tentative D call: TRBD1 (6 bases). Germline V CDR1 and CDR2: SNHLY, FYNNEI. V lost 5 bases and J lost 8, with 21 bases in between. This CDR3 is built from 15 residues. The chain's CDR3 is CASSLRGQAGGGYTF. The CDR3 region has the DNA TGTGCCAGCAGTCTCAGGGGCCAGGCGGGAGGAGGCTACACCTTC.

The rearrangement uses TRBV19 and TRBJ1-1; tentative D call: TRBD1 (5 bases). Trimming took off 4 bases at V and 1 base at J, with 7 bases between the two ends. The length of the CDR3 is 13 residues. The germline gives CDR1 LNHDA, CDR2 SQIVND (reference sequence). In DNA, the CDR3 is TGTGCCAGTAGTAGGACACCGAACACTGAAGCTTTCTTT. Translating it yields CASSRTPNTEAFF.

The chain combines TRBV11-2 with TRBJ1-1; D may be TRBD1 (6 bases). V was trimmed by 2 bases and J by 1 base, leaving 11 bases between them. Germline lookup yields CDR1 SGHAT and CDR2 FQNNGV. CDR3 size: 15 residues. The CDR3 DNA follows: TGTGCCAGCAGCTTACTGACAGGCTCGAACACTGAAGCTTTCTTT. Residues: CASSLLTGSNTEAFF.

V usage is TRBV5-6 and J usage is TRBJ2-7; the D gene is possibly TRBD2 (5 bases). Trimming removed 2 bases at V and 4 bases at J, with 13 bases between. Germline V gene sequence: CDR1 SGHDT, CDR2 YYEEEE. This CDR3 is 14 amino acids long. The chain's CDR3 is CASSLGGSVYEQYF. CDR3 in DNA: TGTGCCAGCAGCTTAGGTGGGAGCGTATACGAGCAGTACTTC. Full variable domain (rest looked up from reference TRBV5-6 and TRBJ2-7): DAGVTQSPTHLIKTRGQQVTLRCSPKSGHDTVSWYQQALGQGPQFIFQYYEEEERQRGNFPDRFSGHQFPNYSSELNVNALLLGDSALYLCASSLGGSVYEQYFGPGTRLTVT.

The V call is TRBV11-3, the J call TRBJ2-2; no firm D call. Germline V gene data show CDR1 as SGHNT and CDR2 as YENEEA. Deletions cut 3 bases from V and 1 base from J, with 9 bases between. This CDR3 contains 15 residues. Here the CDR3 DNA reads TGTGCCAGCAGCTTTAGCAGCAAGAACACCGGGGAGCTGTTTTTT. Protein: CASSFSSKNTGELFF.

This clone has a handful of counts. The chain is built from TRBV6-1 and TRBJ1-2; maybe TRBD1 (5 bases). The CDR3 is made up of 16 amino acids. Looked up from germline, CDR1 is MNHNS and CDR2 is SASEGT. With 3 bases removed from V and 1 base from J, the gap between germline ends came to 15 bases. This chain's CDR3 is CASSDPGGGFNYGYTF. The CDR3 bases are TGTGCCAGCAGTGACCCAGGCGGGGGTTTTAACTATGGCTACACCTTC.